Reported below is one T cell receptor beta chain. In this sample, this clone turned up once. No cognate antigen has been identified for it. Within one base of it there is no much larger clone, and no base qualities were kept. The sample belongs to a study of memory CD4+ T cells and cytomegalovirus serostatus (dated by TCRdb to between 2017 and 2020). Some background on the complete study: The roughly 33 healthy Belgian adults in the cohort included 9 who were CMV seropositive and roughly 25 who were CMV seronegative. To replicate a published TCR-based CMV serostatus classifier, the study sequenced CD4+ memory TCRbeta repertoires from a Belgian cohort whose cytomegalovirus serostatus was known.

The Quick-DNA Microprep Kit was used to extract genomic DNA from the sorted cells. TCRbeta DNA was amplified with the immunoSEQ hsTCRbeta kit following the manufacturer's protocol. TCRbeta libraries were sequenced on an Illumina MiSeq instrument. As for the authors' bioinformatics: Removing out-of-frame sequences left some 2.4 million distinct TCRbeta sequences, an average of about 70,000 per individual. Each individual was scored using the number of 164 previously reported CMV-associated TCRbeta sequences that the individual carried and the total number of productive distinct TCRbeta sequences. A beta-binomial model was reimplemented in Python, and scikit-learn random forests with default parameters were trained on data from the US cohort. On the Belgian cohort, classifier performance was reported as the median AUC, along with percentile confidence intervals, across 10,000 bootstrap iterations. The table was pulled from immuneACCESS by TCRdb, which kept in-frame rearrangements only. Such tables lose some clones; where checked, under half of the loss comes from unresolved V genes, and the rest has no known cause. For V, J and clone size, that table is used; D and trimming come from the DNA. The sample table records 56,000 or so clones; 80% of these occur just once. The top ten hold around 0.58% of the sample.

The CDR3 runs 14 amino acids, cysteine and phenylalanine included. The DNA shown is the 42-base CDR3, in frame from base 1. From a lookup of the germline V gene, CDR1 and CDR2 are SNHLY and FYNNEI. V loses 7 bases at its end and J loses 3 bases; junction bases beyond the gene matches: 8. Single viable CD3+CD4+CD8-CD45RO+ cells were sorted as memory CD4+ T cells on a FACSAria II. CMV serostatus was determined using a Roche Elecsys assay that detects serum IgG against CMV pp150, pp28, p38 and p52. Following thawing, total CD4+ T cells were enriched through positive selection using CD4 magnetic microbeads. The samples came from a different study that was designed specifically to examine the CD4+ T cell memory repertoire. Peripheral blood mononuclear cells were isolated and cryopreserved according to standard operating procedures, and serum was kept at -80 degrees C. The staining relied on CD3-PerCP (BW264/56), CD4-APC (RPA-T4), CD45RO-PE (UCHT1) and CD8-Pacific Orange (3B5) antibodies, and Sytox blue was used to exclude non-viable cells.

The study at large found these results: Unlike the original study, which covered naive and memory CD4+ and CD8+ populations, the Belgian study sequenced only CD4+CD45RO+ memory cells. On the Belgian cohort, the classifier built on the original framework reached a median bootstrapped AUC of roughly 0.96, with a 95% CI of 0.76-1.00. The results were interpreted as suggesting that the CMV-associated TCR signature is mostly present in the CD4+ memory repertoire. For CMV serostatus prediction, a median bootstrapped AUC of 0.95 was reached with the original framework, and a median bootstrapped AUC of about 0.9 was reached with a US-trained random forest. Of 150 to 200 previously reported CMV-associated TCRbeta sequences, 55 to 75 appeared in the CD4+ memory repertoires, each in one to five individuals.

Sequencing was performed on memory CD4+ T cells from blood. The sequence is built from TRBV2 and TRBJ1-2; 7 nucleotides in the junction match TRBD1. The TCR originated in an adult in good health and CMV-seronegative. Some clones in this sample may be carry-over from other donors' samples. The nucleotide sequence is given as TGTGCCAGCATTGTCGCCAGGGGGGACTATGGCTACACCTTC. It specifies CASIVARGDYGYTF.